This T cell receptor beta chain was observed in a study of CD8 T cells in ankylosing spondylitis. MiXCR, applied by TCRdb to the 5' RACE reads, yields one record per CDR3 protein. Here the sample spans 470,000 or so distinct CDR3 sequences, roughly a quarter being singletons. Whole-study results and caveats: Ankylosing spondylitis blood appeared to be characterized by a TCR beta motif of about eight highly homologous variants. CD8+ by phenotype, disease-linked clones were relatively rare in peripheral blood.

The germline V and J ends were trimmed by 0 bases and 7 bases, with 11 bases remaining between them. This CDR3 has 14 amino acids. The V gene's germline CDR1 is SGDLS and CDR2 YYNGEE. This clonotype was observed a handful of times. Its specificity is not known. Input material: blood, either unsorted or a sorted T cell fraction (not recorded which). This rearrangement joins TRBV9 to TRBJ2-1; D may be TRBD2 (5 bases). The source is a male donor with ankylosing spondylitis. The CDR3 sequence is CASSVVRDRNEQFF. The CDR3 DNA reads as TGTGCCAGCAGCGTAGTACGGGATAGGAATGAGCAGTTCTTC.